The rows below give T cell receptor beta chains drawn from one sample of a study of vaccination and CD4 T cells after COVID-19. No antigens are known for them. TCRdb re-called the PCR reads through MiXCR, storing one row per CDR3 protein. Of 8,000 to 13,000 distinct CDR3 sequences listed, approximately 59% are singletons. Sequenced: CD4+ T cells from blood, cultured in vitro. These receptors originate from a human donor who had recovered from COVID-19. Each CDR3 is given with its conserved first and last residue. A D gene is named only where the DNA matches it firmly. The size field is filled for only some rows; it gives once, few, many or a size class.

CDR3	DNA	J	V	size	D
CAISEQFLEKLFF	TGTGCCATCAGTGAACAGTTTCTTGAAAAACTGTTTTTT	TRBJ1-4	TRBV10-3	-	-
CASRVAGSGYTF	TGTGCCAGTAGAGTAGCAGGGTCTGGCTACACCTTC	TRBJ1-2	TRBV19	-	-
CASSPYRGRVGNGYTF	TGTGCCAGCAGTCCCTACAGGGGGCGCGTTGGGAATGGCTACACCTTC	TRBJ1-2	TRBV12-3/TRBV12-4	-	TRBD1
CASSIQGTQPQHF	TGTGCCAGTAGTATACAAGGGACTCAGCCCCAGCATTTT	TRBJ1-5	TRBV19	few	-
CASSLRGTDYNYGYTF	TGCGCCAGCAGCTTGCGGGGGACGGACTATAACTATGGCTACACCTTC	TRBJ1-2	TRBV5-1	few	-
CATSRSSGEGETQYF	TGTGCCACCAGCAGAAGTTCGGGAGAGGGGGAGACCCAGTACTTC	TRBJ2-5	TRBV15	-	-
CASSYEGELFF	TGTGCCAGCAGTTACGAAGGGGAGCTGTTTTTT	TRBJ2-2	TRBV6-2/TRBV6-3	-	-
CASSLAWGKTYEQYF	TGTGCCAGCAGCTTAGCTTGGGGGAAGACCTACGAGCAGTACTTC	TRBJ2-7	TRBV11-3	-	-
CASSPTGIADTQYF	TGTGCCAGCAGCCCTACAGGGATTGCAGATACGCAGTATTTT	TRBJ2-3	TRBV7-3	-	-
CASSSQPGNTIYF	TGTGCCAGCAGCTCACAACCCGGAAACACCATATATTTT	TRBJ1-3	TRBV7-9	-	-
CASQSGEGSNQPQHF	TGTGCCAGCCAGTCGGGGGAGGGGAGCAATCAGCCCCAGCATTTT	TRBJ1-5	TRBV19	-	-
CSAPTSGGLSSYEQYF	TGCAGTGCACCGACTAGCGGGGGCCTTAGCTCCTACGAGCAGTACTTC	TRBJ2-7	TRBV20-1	-	TRBD2
CASSLAQSDKRNSPLHF	TGTGCTAGCAGCTTAGCGCAGTCAGATAAGCGGAATTCACCCCTCCACTTT	TRBJ1-6	TRBV7-7	-	-
CASSAAAAYSNQPQHF	TGCGCCAGCAGTGCGGCGGCAGCCTATAGCAATCAGCCCCAGCATTTT	TRBJ1-5	TRBV10-2	-	-
CASSQYSPGTGKLFF	TGTGCCAGCAGTCAATATAGTCCAGGGACAGGAAAACTGTTTTTT	TRBJ1-4	TRBV6-1	-	TRBD1
CASSAFRLAGDTGELFF	TGTGCCAGTAGTGCCTTTCGACTAGCGGGAGACACCGGGGAGCTGTTTTTT	TRBJ2-2	TRBV19	-	TRBD2
CASSLGHTIYF	TGTGCCAGCAGCTTAGGTCACACCATATATTTT	TRBJ1-3	TRBV7-8	-	-
CSALVRYEQYF	TGCAGTGCCTTAGTGAGGTACGAGCAGTACTTC	TRBJ2-7	TRBV20-1	-	-
CASFIDRRPNYNEQFF	TGTGCCAGCTTTATTGACCGGAGGCCTAACTACAATGAGCAGTTCTTC	TRBJ2-1	TRBV2	-	-
CASIPGQGTYNEQFF	TGTGCCAGCATTCCGGGACAGGGGACCTACAATGAGCAGTTCTTC	TRBJ2-1	TRBV11-1	-	TRBD1
CASSTAGPPRDTQYF	TGTGCCAGCAGCACCGCGGGGCCTCCTCGAGATACGCAGTATTTT	TRBJ2-3	TRBV7-3	-	-
CSARVPAGEAFF	TGCAGTGCTAGGGTACCGGCGGGTGAAGCTTTCTTT	TRBJ1-1	TRBV20-1	few	-
CASSLGLGRIGKLFF	TGTGCCAGCAGCTTAGGTCTGGGCCGAATTGGAAAACTGTTTTTT	TRBJ1-4	TRBV7-2	-	-
CASSLAGSQAFF	TGTGCCAGCAGCTTAGCCGGGTCTCAAGCTTTCTTT	TRBJ1-1	TRBV5-3	-	-
CASSFTGASTDTQYF	TGTGCCAGCAGCTTTACAGGTGCTAGCACAGATACGCAGTATTTT	TRBJ2-3	TRBV7-3	-	-
CSARGQENTGELFF	TGCAGTGCTAGGGGACAGGAGAACACCGGGGAGCTGTTTTTT	TRBJ2-2	TRBV20-1	few	TRBD1
CASSYQGRDTQYF	TGTGCCAGCAGTTATCAGGGGAGAGATACGCAGTATTTT	TRBJ2-3	TRBV6-5	-	-
CASSLDGRAFF	TGTGCCAGCAGTTTAGATGGGAGAGCTTTCTTT	TRBJ1-1	TRBV6-2/TRBV6-3	-	-
CASSLDPGTGTYEQYF	TGTGCCAGCAGCTTAGACCCCGGGACAGGGACGTACGAGCAGTACTTC	TRBJ2-7	TRBV7-2	-	TRBD1
CSAAGQTYEQYF	TGCAGTGCAGCGGGACAGACCTACGAGCAGTACTTC	TRBJ2-7	TRBV20-1	-	-
CASSEGTVNQPQHF	TGTGCCAGCAGTGAAGGAACAGTCAATCAGCCCCAGCATTTT	TRBJ1-5	TRBV6-1	few	-
CASSPHRGSNQPQHF	TGTGCCAGCAGCCCACACAGGGGGAGCAATCAGCCCCAGCATTTT	TRBJ1-5	TRBV7-8	-	TRBD1
CASSLIREGRSGELFF	TGTGCCAGCAGCTTAATACGGGAGGGCCGGAGCGGGGAGCTGTTTTTT	TRBJ2-2	TRBV7-8	few	TRBD2
CASSRFGGKTGELFF	TGTGCCAGCAGCCGGTTCGGAGGGAAGACCGGGGAGCTGTTTTTT	TRBJ2-2	TRBV14	-	-
CASSDPTSGGRTYNEQFF	TGTGCCAGCAGTGACCCCACTAGCGGGGGGCGTACCTACAATGAGCAGTTCTTC	TRBJ2-1	TRBV6-2/TRBV6-3	-	TRBD2
CASTPPTGSYEQYF	TGTGCCAGCACCCCTCCGACAGGATCCTACGAGCAGTACTTC	TRBJ2-7	TRBV7-9	few	-
CASSLEGDGELFF	TGTGCCAGCAGCCTCGAGGGTGACGGGGAGCTGTTTTTT	TRBJ2-2	TRBV7-2	-	-
CASSQQTGDNSPLHF	TGTGCCAGCAGTCAACAGACAGGGGATAATTCACCCCTCCACTTT	TRBJ1-6	TRBV25-1	-	TRBD1
CASRYSNQPQHF	TGTGCCAGTAGGTATAGCAATCAGCCCCAGCATTTT	TRBJ1-5	TRBV28	-	-
CASSLNRAADTQYF	TGTGCCAGCAGTTTGAACAGGGCGGCAGATACGCAGTATTTT	TRBJ2-3	TRBV6-5	large	-
CASRLTGSRYQPQHF	TGTGCCAGCAGGTTGACAGGGTCACGATATCAGCCCCAGCATTTT	TRBJ1-5	TRBV12-3/TRBV12-4	-	TRBD1
CSAGRWAGLVGTEAFF	TGCAGTGCCGGGAGATGGGCAGGTCTTGTTGGTACTGAAGCTTTCTTT	TRBJ1-1	TRBV20-1	-	-
CASSLVEGNTEAFF	TGTGCCAGCAGCTTAGTAGAAGGGAACACTGAAGCTTTCTTT	TRBJ1-1	TRBV7-8	-	-
CASTKPGQAKPNTEAFF	TGTGCCAGCACCAAGCCGGGACAGGCGAAACCGAACACTGAAGCTTTCTTT	TRBJ1-1	TRBV6-2/TRBV6-3	few	TRBD1
CASSLPSGFSYEQYF	TGTGCCAGCAGCTTACCTAGCGGGTTCTCCTACGAGCAGTACTTC	TRBJ2-7	TRBV11-3	-	TRBD2
CASSLGGQYNSPLHF	TGTGCCAGCAGCTTAGGGGGACAGTATAATTCACCCCTCCACTTT	TRBJ1-6	TRBV7-2	-	TRBD1
CSARPPGSDGAFF	TGCAGTGCTAGACCGCCAGGGAGTGATGGTGCTTTCTTT	TRBJ1-1	TRBV20-1	-	-
CASSYSKGLTFNEQFF	TGTGCCAGCAGTTACTCCAAGGGACTAACCTTCAATGAGCAGTTCTTC	TRBJ2-1	TRBV6-2/TRBV6-3	-	TRBD2
CASSLLNRGYGYTF	TGTGCCAGCAGTCTACTGAACAGGGGGTATGGCTACACCTTC	TRBJ1-2	TRBV28	-	TRBD1
CASSRGYEQYF	TGTGCCAGTAGTAGAGGATACGAGCAGTACTTC	TRBJ2-7	TRBV19	-	-
CASSPTERDLSQYF	TGTGCCAGCAGTCCTACTGAGCGGGACTTGTCCCAGTACTTC	TRBJ2-5	TRBV5-6	-	TRBD2
CASSYDWTGTSRYTEAFF	TGTGCCAGCAGTTATGATTGGACAGGGACTAGTAGGTACACTGAAGCTTTCTTT	TRBJ1-1	TRBV28	-	TRBD1
CATSAESSGRADTQYF	TGTGCCACCAGTGCGGAGTCTAGCGGGAGGGCAGATACGCAGTATTTT	TRBJ2-3	TRBV24-1	-	TRBD2
CSASGQRDQPQHF	TGCAGTGCTAGCGGACAGAGGGATCAGCCCCAGCATTTT	TRBJ1-5	TRBV20-1	-	-
CASSLGQQVYGYTF	TGTGCCAGCAGCTTGGGGCAGCAAGTCTATGGCTACACCTTC	TRBJ1-2	TRBV5-4	-	-
CASLVFDEQFF	TGTGCCAGCCTCGTTTTCGATGAGCAGTTCTTC	TRBJ2-1	TRBV2	-	-
CASSIGGGPLHF	TGTGCCAGTAGTATTGGAGGAGGACCCCTCCACTTT	TRBJ1-6	TRBV19	-	-
CASSIGGARDNEQFF	TGTGCCAGTAGTATCGGCGGGGCACGGGACAATGAGCAGTTCTTC	TRBJ2-1	TRBV19	-	-